This T cell receptor beta chain was observed in a study of blood T cell repertoires in COVID-19. The wider study: Samples taken during acute and convalescent COVID-19 were collected in the United States, Italy and Spain. Nucleic acid was either cDNA or gDNA, and it came from T cells, B-cell-depleted T cells, or PBMCs.

Per the original methods: Amplified reference gene primers provided the basis for estimating nucleated cell counts. This table comes from immunoSEQ multiplex PCR, and its TCRdb copy is limited to in-frame clones, with some not included. V and J calls and clone size are as listed in that table; D and trimming were resolved from the DNA. Of tens of thousands of clones in the sample, 86% were seen once. This clone was observed a few times. The CDR3 extends over 14 amino acids. The V gene's germline CDR1 is SGHTS and CDR2 YDEGEE. J gave up 5 bases and V 4 bases, and 5 bases lay outside the gene matches. The chain links TRBV5-8 to TRBJ1-5, with 8 bases aligning to TRBD1. This sequence was found in a woman older than 75 with acute or convalescent COVID-19. Sequenced input: peripheral blood. In DNA form, the CDR3 reads TGTGCCAGCAGCCCAGGGGGCGCGGATCAGCCCCAGCATTTT. It is translated as CASSPGGADQPQHF. Filled out from reference TRBV5-8 and TRBJ1-5, the complete variable domain reads EAGVTQSPTHLIKTRGQQATLRCSPISGHTSVYWYQQALGLGLQFLLWYDEGEERNRGNFPPRFSGRQFPNYSSELNVNALELEDSALYLCASSPGGADQPQHFGDGTRLSIL.